This is a list of T cell receptor beta chains from one sample in a study of metastatic and nonmetastatic thyroid tumors. TCRdb reanalyzed the PCR reads with MiXCR. Of some 5,000 clones listed, 25% to 30% are singletons. Material for sequencing was adjacent normal tissue. The receptors were gathered from a female donor with papillary thyroid cancer or a benign thyroid nodule (not recorded which). Some clones in this sample may be carry-over from other donors' samples. Each CDR3 is given with its conserved first and last residue. Fields, in order: J gene, D gene, V gene, clone size, CDR3 protein, CDR3 DNA. D genes are given only for firm matches. Rows may omit the clone size; those that give it use once, few, many or a size class.

>TRBJ2-1|.|TRBV4-1|medium-sized
CASSQPRTAHNEQFF
TGCGCCAGCAGCCAACCAAGGACTGCACACAATGAGCAGTTCTTC
>TRBJ1-1|.|TRBV9|medium-sized
CASTFGVGTEAFF
TGTGCCAGCACATTCGGGGTGGGCACTGAAGCTTTCTTT
>TRBJ1-4|.|TRBV11-1|.
CASSSGPDSDATNEKLFF
TGTGCCAGCAGCTCCGGACCTGACTCCGATGCAACTAATGAAAAACTGTTTTTT
>TRBJ1-1|.|TRBV10-3|medium-sized
CAIRVQEPYPLNTEAFF
TGTGCCATCAGAGTACAGGAGCCTTACCCTTTGAACACTGAAGCTTTCTTT
>TRBJ1-2|.|TRBV19|.
CASSLTLSGGYTF
TGTGCCAGCAGCCTCACCCTGTCTGGTGGCTACACCTTC
>TRBJ1-2|TRBD1|TRBV19|.
CASSIVPQGYYGYTF
TGTGCCAGTAGTATAGTTCCACAGGGGTACTATGGCTACACCTTC
>TRBJ1-1|TRBD1|TRBV9|large
CASSETGGTEAFF
TGTGCCAGCAGTGAGACAGGGGGAACTGAAGCTTTCTTT
>TRBJ1-2|.|TRBV19|.
CASGYRSYGYTF
TGTGCCAGTGGGTACAGGAGCTATGGCTACACCTTC
>TRBJ1-1|TRBD1|TRBV19|medium-sized
CASTRYPGQGVNEAFF
TGTGCCAGTACCAGATACCCGGGACAGGGAGTCAATGAAGCTTTCTTT
>TRBJ1-5|TRBD1|TRBV20-1|.
CSAIRQGGQPQHF
TGCAGTGCGATCCGACAGGGAGGACAGCCCCAGCATTTT
>TRBJ1-1|.|TRBV10-3|.
CAISESTTFGAFF
TGTGCCATCAGTGAGTCGACAACATTTGGAGCTTTCTTT
>TRBJ2-3|TRBD1|TRBV6-1|.
CASSAGQASTDTQYF
TGTGCCAGCAGTGCGGGACAGGCTAGCACAGATACGCAGTATTTT
>TRBJ2-5|TRBD2|TRBV20-1|medium-sized
CSGLAGARETQYF
TGCAGTGGACTAGCGGGAGCCAGGGAGACCCAGTACTTC
>TRBJ2-3|.|TRBV9|.
CASSVGHSTDTQYF
TGTGCCAGCAGCGTAGGGCACAGCACAGATACGCAGTATTTT
>TRBJ1-1|.|TRBV5-6|.
CASSLVRITEAFF
TGTGCCAGCAGCTTGGTACGGATCACTGAAGCTTTCTTT
>TRBJ2-2|.|TRBV29-1|many
CSVGLGASTGELFF
TGCAGCGTGGGGCTCGGGGCGAGCACCGGGGAGCTGTTTTTT
>TRBJ1-3|.|TRBV11-3|.
CASSSNTGGFGNTIYF
TGTGCCAGCAGCTCCAACACTGGGGGCTTTGGAAACACCATATATTTT
>TRBJ2-2|TRBD1|TRBV5-1|.
CASSLGQGVNTGELFF
TGCGCCAGCAGCTTGGGACAGGGGGTGAACACCGGGGAGCTGTTTTTT
>TRBJ1-5|TRBD1|TRBV28|few
CASSYGTGNQPQHF
TGTGCCAGCAGTTACGGGACAGGGAACCAGCCCCAGCATTTT
>TRBJ1-4|.|TRBV5-4|medium-sized
CASSFGGAGEKLFF
TGTGCCAGCAGCTTCGGGGGCGCGGGGGAAAAACTGTTTTTT
>TRBJ1-1|.|TRBV28|.
CASSSSGTLNTEAFF
TGTGCCAGCAGTTCGTCCGGGACATTGAACACTGAAGCTTTCTTT
>TRBJ2-1|TRBD2|TRBV6-1|few
CASSPGLAGINEQFF
TGTGCCAGCAGTCCGGGGCTAGCGGGAATCAATGAGCAGTTCTTC
>TRBJ2-1|.|TRBV20-1|.
CSAKLRGGWVNNEQFF
TGCAGTGCTAAACTCAGGGGGGGCTGGGTGAACAATGAGCAGTTCTTC
>TRBJ1-5|.|TRBV30|.
CAWYIPGQPQHF
TGTGCCTGGTACATACCGGGTCAGCCCCAGCATTTT
>TRBJ2-6|TRBD1|TRBV6-6|many
CASTGQGMFDSGANVLTF
TGTGCCAGCACCGGACAGGGGATGTTTGACTCTGGGGCCAACGTCCTGACTTTC
>TRBJ2-3|TRBD2|TRBV28|.
CASSPTSGSSEGTDTQYF
TGTGCCAGCAGTCCGACTAGCGGGAGTAGTGAGGGCACGGATACGCAGTATTTT
>TRBJ1-3|.|TRBV19|few
CASRLPHGNTIYF
TGTGCCAGTAGACTCCCCCATGGAAACACCATATATTTT
>TRBJ2-7|.|TRBV30|medium-sized
CAWSNGYREQYF
TGTGCCTGGAGTAACGGTTATCGCGAGCAGTACTTC
>TRBJ2-1|TRBD2|TRBV2|.
CASSSGSPYNEQFF
TGTGCCAGCAGCAGCGGGAGTCCTTACAATGAGCAGTTCTTC
>TRBJ2-7|.|TRBV6-1|few
CASSRQVGYEQYF
TGTGCCAGCAGTCGACAGGTCGGCTACGAGCAGTACTTC
>TRBJ1-5|.|TRBV4-2|.
CASSQNRVRGGNQPQHF
TGTGCCAGCAGCCAAAACAGGGTTAGGGGGGGCAATCAGCCCCAGCATTTT
>TRBJ2-7|TRBD2|TRBV11-2|once
CASSTSGGADEQYF
TGTGCCAGCAGCACTAGCGGGGGGGCTGACGAGCAGTACTTC
>TRBJ2-1|.|TRBV6-5|few
CASSYSQGRENEQFF
TGTGCCAGCAGTTACTCGCAGGGACGGGAGAATGAGCAGTTCTTC
>TRBJ2-7|TRBD1|TRBV11-1|large
CASSLWTGESYEQYF
TGTGCCAGCAGCTTATGGACAGGAGAATCCTACGAGCAGTACTTC
>TRBJ2-1|.|TRBV5-1|.
CASSLTRMLDNEQFF
TGCGCCAGCAGCCTCACTAGAATGTTGGACAATGAGCAGTTCTTC
>TRBJ1-1|.|TRBV27|few
CASSLRPPQGNTEAFF
TGTGCCAGCAGTTTAAGGCCCCCTCAGGGTAACACTGAAGCTTTCTTT
>TRBJ2-7|TRBD2|TRBV12-3/TRBV12-4|large
CASSLLAGGEQYF
TGTGCCAGCAGTTTACTAGCGGGAGGCGAGCAGTACTTC
>TRBJ2-7|TRBD1|TRBV2|large
CASKTGLEQYF
TGTGCCAGCAAGACAGGGCTCGAGCAGTACTTC
>TRBJ1-5|TRBD1|TRBV3-1|.
CASSQGTGRQPQHF
TGTGCCAGCAGCCAAGGGACAGGTCGCCAGCCCCAGCATTTT
>TRBJ2-7|TRBD1|TRBV2|few
CATSSGTDEQYF
TGTGCCACTTCTTCCGGGACAGACGAGCAGTACTTC
>TRBJ2-1|.|TRBV7-9|.
CASSPISVNEQFF
TGTGCCAGCAGCCCGATCAGCGTCAATGAGCAGTTCTTC
>TRBJ2-7|TRBD2|TRBV20-1|.
CSASKGFPGLAGGDEQYF
TGCAGTGCTAGTAAGGGATTTCCGGGACTAGCGGGAGGAGACGAGCAGTACTTC
>TRBJ2-7|.|TRBV11-3|large
CASSLYSRDEQYF
TGTGCCAGCAGCTTATACAGCCGGGACGAGCAGTACTTC
>TRBJ1-1|.|TRBV5-8|.
CASSPSRWVTFF
TGTGCCAGCAGCCCTAGTAGGTGGGTAACTTTCTTT
>TRBJ2-3|TRBD2|TRBV4-1|.
CASSPSPSGGSGREDTQYF
TGCGCCAGCAGCCCGTCCCCATCCGGGGGGAGCGGGAGAGAAGATACGCAGTATTTT
>TRBJ2-7|TRBD2|TRBV11-3|few
CASSPRPSGGIGEQYF
TGTGCCAGCAGCCCCCGGCCTAGCGGGGGGATAGGGGAGCAGTACTTC
>TRBJ2-3|.|TRBV20-1|.
CSAASIRDSTDTQYF
TGCAGTGCTGCGTCCATCCGGGACAGCACAGATACGCAGTATTTT
>TRBJ2-7|.|TRBV5-1|.
CASSLAGGTVSYEQYF
TGCGCCAGCAGCTTGGCTGGGGGGACGGTATCCTACGAGCAGTACTTC
>TRBJ2-1|.|TRBV11-3|few
CASSPRFGSYNEQFF
TGTGCCAGCAGCCCCCGGTTTGGCTCCTACAATGAGCAGTTCTTC
>TRBJ1-2|TRBD1|TRBV28|few
CASSPTGRNNYGYTF
TGTGCCAGCAGCCCGACAGGGCGAAATAACTATGGCTACACCTTC
>TRBJ1-1|TRBD1|TRBV28|few
CASSLTGAGTEAFF
TGTGCCAGCAGTTTGACAGGGGCAGGTACTGAAGCTTTCTTT
>TRBJ2-5|TRBD1|TRBV6-1|few
CASSSRGPETQYF
TGTGCCAGCAGCTCCAGGGGGCCGGAGACCCAGTACTTC
>TRBJ2-1|TRBD2|TRBV12-5|medium-sized
CASGLGLAGSYNEQFF
TGTGCTAGTGGTTTGGGACTAGCGGGTTCCTACAATGAGCAGTTCTTC
>TRBJ2-3|.|TRBV9|.
CASSVGTALSTDTQYF
TGTGCCAGCAGCGTAGGGACAGCGCTAAGCACAGATACGCAGTATTTT
>TRBJ2-6|.|TRBV6-1|.
CAAGLHSGANVLTF
TGTGCCGCGGGGCTTCACTCTGGGGCCAACGTCCTGACTTTC
>TRBJ1-2|TRBD1|TRBV6-6|.
CASSYSGVGQGAGGYTF
TGTGCCAGCAGTTACTCGGGGGTTGGGCAGGGGGCGGGAGGCTACACCTTC
>TRBJ1-1|.|TRBV5-1|.
CASSLEEYLNTEAFF
TGCGCCAGCAGCTTGGAGGAGTACTTGAACACTGAAGCTTTCTTT
>TRBJ2-2|.|TRBV7-7|medium-sized
CASQGQGGTGELFF
TGTGCTTCTCAGGGGCAGGGGGGGACCGGGGAGCTGTTTTTT
>TRBJ2-5|.|TRBV6-1|medium-sized
CASSFSTRRETQYF
TGTGCCAGCAGTTTTTCGACCCGGAGGGAGACCCAGTACTTC
>TRBJ2-3|TRBD2|TRBV7-6|medium-sized
CASSFLAGEIGADTQYF
TGTGCCAGCAGCTTCTTAGCGGGAGAGATAGGGGCAGATACGCAGTATTTT